This T cell receptor (beta chain) was identified in a study of breast tumors, draining lymph nodes, adjacent tissues. As concerns this clonotype: The antigen remains undetermined. Given a much more abundant clone one base away, this may be a read error.

The lymph nodes were axillary draining lymph nodes from breast cancer patients. One entry per CDR3 protein results from TCRdb running MiXCR on the multiplex PCR reads. In the table there are some 100,000 distinct CDR3 sequences, around 21% of which are singletons. Study outcomes and limitations: Tumor repertoires ranked between lymph nodes and nontumor tissue in diversity, with V and J gene preferences.

The TCR sequence derives from a female donor with breast cancer. Some clones in this sample may be carry-over from other donors' samples. Sequenced: axillary lymph node tissue.

CDR3 sequence: CASSLAGASRDTQYF. In DNA, the CDR3 is TGTGCCAGCAGCTTGGCCGGGGCTAGTAGAGATACGCAGTATTTT. The gene calls are TRBV5-4 and TRBJ2-3, with D tentatively TRBD1 or TRBD2 (5 bases each). V gave up 0 bases and J gave up 5 bases, with 13 bases separating them. The CDR3 totals 15 residues. Looked up from germline, CDR1 is SGHNT and CDR2 is YYREEE (reference sequence).